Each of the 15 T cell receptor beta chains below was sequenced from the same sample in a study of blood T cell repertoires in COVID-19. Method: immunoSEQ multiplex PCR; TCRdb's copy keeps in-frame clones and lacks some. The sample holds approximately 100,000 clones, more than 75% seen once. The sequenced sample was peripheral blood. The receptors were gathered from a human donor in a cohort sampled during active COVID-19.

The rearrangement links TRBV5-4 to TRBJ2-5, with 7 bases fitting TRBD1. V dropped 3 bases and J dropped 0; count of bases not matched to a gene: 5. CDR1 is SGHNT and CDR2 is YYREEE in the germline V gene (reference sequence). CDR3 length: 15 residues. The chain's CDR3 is CASSSMTGNQETQYF. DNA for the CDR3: TGTGCCAGCAGCTCGATGACAGGGAACCAAGAGACCCAGTACTTC. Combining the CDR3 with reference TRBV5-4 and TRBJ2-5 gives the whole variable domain ETGVTQSPTHLIKTRGQQVTLRCSSQSGHNTVSWYQQALGQGPQFIFQYYREEENGRGNFPPRFSGLQFPNYSSELNVNALELDDSALYLCASSSMTGNQETQYFGPGTRLLVL.

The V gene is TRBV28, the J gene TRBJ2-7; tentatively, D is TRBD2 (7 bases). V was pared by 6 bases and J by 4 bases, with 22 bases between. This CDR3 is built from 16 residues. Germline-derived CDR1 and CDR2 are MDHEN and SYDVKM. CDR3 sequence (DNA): TGTGCCAGCAGCCCCGCGGGGGACATAGGATTGTACGAGCAGTACTTC. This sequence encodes CASSPAGDIGLYEQYF.

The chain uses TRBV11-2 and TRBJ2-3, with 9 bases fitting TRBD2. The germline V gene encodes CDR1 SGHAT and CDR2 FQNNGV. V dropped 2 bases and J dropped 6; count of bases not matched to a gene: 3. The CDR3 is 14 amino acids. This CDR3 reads CASSLRGLADTQYF. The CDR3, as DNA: TGTGCCAGCAGCTTACGAGGACTAGCGGATACGCAGTATTTT.

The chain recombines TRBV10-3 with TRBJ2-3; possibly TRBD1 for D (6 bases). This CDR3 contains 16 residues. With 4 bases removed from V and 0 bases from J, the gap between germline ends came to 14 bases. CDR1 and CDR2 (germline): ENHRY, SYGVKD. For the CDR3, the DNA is TGTGCCATCAGTGTGGACAGCTTTGCTAGCACAGATACGCAGTATTTT. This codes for CAISVDSFASTDTQYF.

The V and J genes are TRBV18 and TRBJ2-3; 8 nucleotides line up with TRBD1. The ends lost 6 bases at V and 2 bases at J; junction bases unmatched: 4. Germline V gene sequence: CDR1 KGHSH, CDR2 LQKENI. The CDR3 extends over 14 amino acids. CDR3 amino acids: CASSGQGHTDTQYF. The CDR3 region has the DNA TGTGCCAGCTCCGGACAGGGTCACACAGATACGCAGTATTTT.

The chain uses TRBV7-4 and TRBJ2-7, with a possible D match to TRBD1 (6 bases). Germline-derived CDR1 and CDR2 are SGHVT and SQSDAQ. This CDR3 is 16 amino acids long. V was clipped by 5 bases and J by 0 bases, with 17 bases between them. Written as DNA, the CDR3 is TGTGCCAGCAGCCCCTGGACAGAAAGGGCCTCCTACGAGCAGTACTTC. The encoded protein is CASSPWTERASYEQYF.

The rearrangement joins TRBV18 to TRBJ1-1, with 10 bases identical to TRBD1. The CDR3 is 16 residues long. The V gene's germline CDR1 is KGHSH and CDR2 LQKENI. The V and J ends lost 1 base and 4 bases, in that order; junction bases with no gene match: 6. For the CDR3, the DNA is TGTGCCAGCTCACCACAGGACAGGGGGTTTAGCACTGAAGCTTTCTTT. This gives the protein CASSPQDRGFSTEAFF. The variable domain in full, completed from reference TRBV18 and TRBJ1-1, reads NAGVMQNPRHLVRRRGQEARLRCSPMKGHSHVYWYRQLPEEGLKFMVYLQKENIIDESGMPKERFSAEFPKEGPSILRIQQVVRGDSAAYFCASSPQDRGFSTEAFFGQGTRLTVV.

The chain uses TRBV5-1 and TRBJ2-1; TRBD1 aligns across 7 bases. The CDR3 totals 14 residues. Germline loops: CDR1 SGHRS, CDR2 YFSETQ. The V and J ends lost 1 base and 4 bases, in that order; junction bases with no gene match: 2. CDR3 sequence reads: CASSLSGGYNEQFF. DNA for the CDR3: TGCGCCAGCAGCTTGTCAGGGGGATACAATGAGCAGTTCTTC.

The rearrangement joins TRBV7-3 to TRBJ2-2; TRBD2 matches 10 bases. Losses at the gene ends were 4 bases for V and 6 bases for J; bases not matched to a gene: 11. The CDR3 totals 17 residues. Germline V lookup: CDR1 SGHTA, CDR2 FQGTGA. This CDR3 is CASSWASGGASAGELFF. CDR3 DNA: TGTGCCAGCAGCTGGGCAAGCGGGGGGGCCTCGGCCGGGGAGCTGTTTTTT.

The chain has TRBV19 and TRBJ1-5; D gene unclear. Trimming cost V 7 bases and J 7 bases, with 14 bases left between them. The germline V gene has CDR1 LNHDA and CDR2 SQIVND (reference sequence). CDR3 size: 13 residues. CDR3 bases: TGTGCCAGTAAAACGGGGTCCCGGCAGCCCCAGCATTTT. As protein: CASKTGSRQPQHF.

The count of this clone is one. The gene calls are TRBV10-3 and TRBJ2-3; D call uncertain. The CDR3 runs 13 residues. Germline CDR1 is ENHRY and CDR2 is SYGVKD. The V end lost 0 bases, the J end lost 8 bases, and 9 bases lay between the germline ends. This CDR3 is CAISESVPGTQYF. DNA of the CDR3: TGTGCCATCAGTGAGTCTGTTCCCGGTACGCAGTATTTT.

CDR3 in DNA: TGTGCCAGCACCCTGACAGGGGGGGATGAAAAACTGTTTTTT. Amino acid sequence: CASTLTGGDEKLFF. This chain links TRBV6-5 with TRBJ1-4, with 9 positions matching TRBD1. The CDR3 loop spans 14 amino acids. Trimming cost V 7 bases and J 6 bases; bases outside gene matches: 6. CDR1 MNHEY and CDR2 SVGAGI come from the germline V gene.

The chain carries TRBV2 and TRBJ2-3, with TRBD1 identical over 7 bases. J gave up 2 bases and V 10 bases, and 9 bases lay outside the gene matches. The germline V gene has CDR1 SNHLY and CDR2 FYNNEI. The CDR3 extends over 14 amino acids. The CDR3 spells CATKSDRDTDTQYF. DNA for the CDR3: TGTGCCACCAAAAGCGACAGGGACACAGATACGCAGTATTTT. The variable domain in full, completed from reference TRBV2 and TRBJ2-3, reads EPEVTQTPSHQVTQMGQEVILRCVPISNHLYFYWYRQILGQKVEFLVSFYNNEISEKSEIFDDQFSVERPDGSNFTLKIRSTKLEDSAMYFCATKSDRDTDTQYFGPGTRLTVL.

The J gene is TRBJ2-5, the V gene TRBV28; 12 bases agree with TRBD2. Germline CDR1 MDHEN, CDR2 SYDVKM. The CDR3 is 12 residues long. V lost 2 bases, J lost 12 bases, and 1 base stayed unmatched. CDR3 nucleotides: TGTGCCAGCAGTTTAACTAGCGGGGGGAAGTACTTC. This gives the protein CASSLTSGGKYF.

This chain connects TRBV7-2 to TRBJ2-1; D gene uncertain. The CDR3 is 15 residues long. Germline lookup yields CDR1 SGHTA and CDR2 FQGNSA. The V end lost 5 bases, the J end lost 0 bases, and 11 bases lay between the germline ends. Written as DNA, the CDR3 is TGTGCCAGCAGCCCGCTAGGCTTCTCCTACAATGAGCAGTTCTTC. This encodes CASSPLGFSYNEQFF.